Presented here are 25 T cell receptor beta chains from one specimen sequenced in a study of cytomegalovirus exposure and HLA in healthy donors. Primers included in the PCR were 60 Vbeta and 13 Jbeta primers. Assay used: immunoSEQ multiplex PCR; TCRdb lists only in-frame clones, some missing. The sample carries 100,000 to 150,000 clones, 60% to 75% recorded once. The sequencing input was PBMCs. These TCRs come from a woman between 50 and 59 years old in good health and CMV-seropositive.

The chain is built from TRBV10-3 and TRBJ2-5; a weak D match, TRBD1 (5 bases). CDR1 is ENHRY, CDR2 SYGVKD, per germline. The CDR3 consists of 13 residues. Trimming shortened V by 6 bases and J by 5 bases, and 13 bases separated the two germline ends. CDR3 bases: TGTGCCATCAGGACAGAGCTGGGGGAGACCCAGTACTTC. Residues: CAIRTELGETQYF.

This clone was picked up one time. V usage is TRBV10-1 and J usage is TRBJ1-4; D is perhaps TRBD1 (5 bases). V dropped 3 bases and J dropped 8 bases, with 7 bases sitting between them. The CDR3 totals 12 residues. Germline values: CDR1 WNHNN, CDR2 SYGVQD (reference sequence). The CDR3 protein is CASSEDREKLFF. In DNA, the CDR3 is TGCGCCAGCAGTGAAGACAGAGAAAAACTGTTTTTT.

The chain carries TRBV18 and TRBJ2-7; unclear D gene. V was trimmed by 0 bases and J by 0 bases, leaving 6 bases between them. This CDR3 spans 14 amino acids. Germline assignment: CDR1 KGHSH and CDR2 LQKENI. CDR3 DNA: TGTGCCAGCTCACCACCTTGGAGCTCCTACGAGCAGTACTTC. Translated: CASSPPWSSYEQYF.

This sequence joins TRBV7-9 and TRBJ2-5; 10 nucleotides match TRBD1. Near its end, the DNA agrees better with TRBJ2-7, so the J call may be wrong. The CDR3 is made up of 16 amino acids. The germline gives CDR1 SEHNR, CDR2 FQNEAQ (reference sequence). CDR3 DNA: TGTGCCAGCAGCTTAAGGGGACAGGGGCGCTCCTACGAGCAGTACTTC. It specifies CASSLRGQGRSYEQYF.

The chain has TRBV5-1 and TRBJ2-3; 8 bases line up with TRBD2. The V segment lost 6 bases and the J segment 0 bases; nucleotides outside the gene matches: 6. In germline, CDR1 is SGHRS, CDR2 YFSETQ. The CDR3 runs 15 residues. In DNA, the CDR3 is TGCGCCAGCAAGGTAACGGGGGGGAGCACAGATACGCAGTATTTT. Translated, it gives CASKVTGGSTDTQYF. Variable domain in full (rest from reference TRBV5-1 and TRBJ2-3): KAGVTQTPRYLIKTRGQQVTLSCSPISGHRSVSWYQQTPGQGLQFLFEYFSETQRNKGNFPGRFSGRQFSNSRSEMNVSTLELGDSALYLCASKVTGGSTDTQYFGPGTRLTVL.

The rearrangement joins TRBV4-2 to TRBJ1-3; D remains ambiguous. Germline V CDR1 and CDR2: LGHNA, YNFKEQ. The CDR3 totals 14 residues. V was cut by 1 base and J by 4 bases, with 8 bases left in between. The CDR3 reads CASSQGAGGNTIYF. In DNA, the CDR3 is TGTGCCAGCAGCCAAGGGGCGGGGGGAAACACCATATATTTT.

This chain connects TRBV7-9 to TRBJ2-5; TRBD2 might be the D (7 bases). V was clipped by 1 base and J by 5 bases, with 11 bases between them. Germline lookup yields CDR1 SEHNR and CDR2 FQNEAQ (reference sequence). This CDR3 contains 14 residues. The CDR3 here is CASSLGGGRETQYF. The CDR3 coding sequence is TGTGCCAGCAGCTTAGGGGGGGGCCGGGAGACCCAGTACTTC.

The table lists this clone with a count of one. This chain links TRBV5-1 with TRBJ2-7, with TRBD1 as a possible D gene (5 bases). The CDR3 has 15 amino acids. V was trimmed by 0 bases and J by 1 base, leaving 11 bases between them. Germline CDR1 reads SGHRS; CDR2 reads YFSETQ. The CDR3 loop is CASSLAGQKSYEQYF. The CDR3 DNA sequence: TGCGCCAGCAGCTTGGCAGGGCAGAAATCCTACGAGCAGTACTTC. Full variable domain (outside the CDR3, taken from reference TRBV5-1 and TRBJ2-7): KAGVTQTPRYLIKTRGQQVTLSCSPISGHRSVSWYQQTPGQGLQFLFEYFSETQRNKGNFPGRFSGRQFSNSRSEMNVSTLELGDSALYLCASSLAGQKSYEQYFGPGTRLTVT.

The chain uses TRBV11-3 and TRBJ2-5, with D hard to call. The CDR3 is 13 amino acids. V was trimmed by 3 bases and J by 4 bases, leaving 9 bases between them. CDR1 is SGHNT, CDR2 YENEEA, per germline. CDR3 DNA: TGTGCCAGCAGCTTTCGAACGGGAGAGACCCAGTACTTC. This sequence encodes CASSFRTGETQYF. The whole variable domain, remainder taken from reference TRBV11-3 and TRBJ2-5, is EAGVVQSPRYKIIEKKQPVAFWCNPISGHNTLYWYLQNLGQGPELLIRYENEEAVDDSQLPKDRFSAERLKGVDSTLKIQPAELGDSAVYLCASSFRTGETQYFGPGTRLLVL.

This clone was seen a handful of times. The V and J genes are TRBV5-8 and TRBJ1-5; D is perhaps TRBD1 (5 bases). CDR3 length: 16 amino acids. V lost 0 bases and J lost 3, with 13 bases in between. Germline V gene sequence: CDR1 SGHTS, CDR2 YDEGEE. This chain's CDR3 is CASSLASTRVNQPQHF. For the CDR3, the DNA is TGTGCCAGCAGCTTGGCCTCCACCAGGGTCAATCAGCCCCAGCATTTT.

Turning to this clone: This specimen includes other DNA sequences encoding the same CDR3. The J gene is TRBJ1-3, the V gene TRBV15; D is unresolved. This CDR3 spans 14 amino acids. Germline V gene lookup returns CDR1 LNHNV and CDR2 YYDKDF (reference sequence). Trimming stripped 2 bases from V and 0 bases from J, with 5 bases between. The DNA of the CDR3 is TGTGCCACCAGCAGAACAGACTCTGGAAACACCATATATTTT. Amino acid sequence: CATSRTDSGNTIYF.

The rearrangement links TRBV2 to TRBJ2-3; TRBD1 agrees at 7 bases. The CDR3 totals 18 residues. Germline loops: CDR1 SNHLY, CDR2 FYNNEI. Trimming took 5 bases from V and 2 from J; bases not matched to a gene: 16. CDR3 region: CASSLRERTGFFTDTQYF. CDR3 in DNA: TGTGCCAGCAGTCTGAGAGAGAGGACAGGTTTTTTCACAGATACGCAGTATTTT. Full variable domain (outside the CDR3, taken from reference TRBV2 and TRBJ2-3): EPEVTQTPSHQVTQMGQEVILRCVPISNHLYFYWYRQILGQKVEFLVSFYNNEISEKSEIFDDQFSVERPDGSNFTLKIRSTKLEDSAMYFCASSLRERTGFFTDTQYFGPGTRLTVL.

The chain carries TRBV4-2 and TRBJ1-4; 9 nucleotides match TRBD1. The CDR3 has 16 residues. The germline gives CDR1 LGHNA, CDR2 YNFKEQ. V was clipped by 1 base and J by 7 bases; unmatched bases: 7. CDR3 in DNA: TGTGCCAGCAGCCAAGGACAACAGGGGGCGAGTGAAAAACTGTTTTTT. Protein: CASSQGQQGASEKLFF.

The chain is built from TRBV2 and TRBJ1-2; possible D gene TRBD1, 6 bases. CDR3 size: 13 residues. Trimming took 6 bases from V and 1 from J, leaving 9 bases between them. CDR1 SNHLY and CDR2 FYNNEI come from the germline V gene. This CDR3 reads CASSPDSNYGYTF. Written as DNA, the CDR3 is TGTGCCAGCAGCCCGGACAGTAACTATGGCTACACCTTC.

V is TRBV5-1 and J is TRBJ2-7; 8 positions match TRBD1. The germline V gene has CDR1 SGHRS and CDR2 YFSETQ. The CDR3 loop spans 14 amino acids. With V trimmed by 1 base and J by 2 bases, 2 bases remained unmatched. The CDR3 protein is CASSLRGQAYEQYF. The CDR3 coding sequence is TGCGCCAGCAGCTTGAGGGGACAGGCCTACGAGCAGTACTTC.

This clone has a handful of counts. V usage is TRBV9 and J usage is TRBJ1-5, with TRBD1 as a possible D gene (5 bases). CDR1 SGDLS and CDR2 YYNGEE come from the germline V gene. V shed 3 bases and J shed 0 bases, with 10 bases lying between them. The CDR3 contains 15 residues. The CDR3 nucleotides read TGTGCCAGCAGCGCCGGGGGAGATAGCAATCAGCCCCAGCATTTT. This encodes CASSAGGDSNQPQHF. Looking up the rest from reference TRBV9 and TRBJ1-5 gives the full variable domain: DSGVTQTPKHLITATGQRVTLRCSPRSGDLSVYWYQQSLDQGLQFLIQYYNGEERAKGNILERFSAQQFPDLHSELNLSSLELGDSALYFCASSAGGDSNQPQHFGDGTRLSIL.

This clone was recorded only once. The chain has TRBV29-1 and TRBJ2-5; 7 bases map to TRBD1. The CDR3 sequence is 13 residues long. Germline CDR1 is SQVTM and CDR2 is ANQGSEA. Trimming removed 6 bases from V and 5 bases from J; junction bases left unmatched: 9. In DNA, the CDR3 is TGCAGCGTCGATACAGGGGCGAGGGAGACCCAGTACTTC. Translating gives CSVDTGARETQYF.

V is TRBV10-3 and J is TRBJ2-2; TRBD1 might be the D (5 bases). Germline CDR1 and CDR2: ENHRY and SYGVKD. V lost 7 bases and J 4 bases, leaving 16 bases between the germline ends. The CDR3 extends over 15 amino acids. The CDR3 DNA is TGTGCCATCACAAGCCAGGGTGACGCCACCGGGGAGCTGTTTTTT. Its translation is CAITSQGDATGELFF.

The V gene is TRBV4-1, the J gene TRBJ2-3, with unresolved D. Trimming left V 1 base short and J 2 bases short, with 10 bases between. The CDR3 covers 15 residues. Germline lookup yields CDR1 MGHRA and CDR2 YSYEKL. In DNA, the CDR3 is TGCGCCAGCAGCCAAGTTTCAGGAAACACAGATACGCAGTATTTT. It yields the protein CASSQVSGNTDTQYF.

The V and J genes are TRBV5-1 and TRBJ1-6, with D unclear. Germline-derived CDR1 and CDR2 are SGHRS and YFSETQ. CDR3 length equals 13 residues. V was shortened by 0 bases and J by 10 bases, with 8 bases between the two germline ends. DNA of the CDR3: TGCGCCAGCAGCTTGGGGCTTCAGTCACCCCTCCACTTT. It encodes CASSLGLQSPLHF.

V is TRBV6-1 and J is TRBJ2-3; tentatively, D is TRBD1 (6 bases). V lost 7 bases to trimming and J lost 4 bases, with 12 bases between them. Germline V gene lookup returns CDR1 MNHNS and CDR2 SASEGT. The CDR3 totals 13 residues. DNA for the CDR3: TGTGCCAGCATTCTGACAGGAGCAGATACGCAGTATTTT. This translates into CASILTGADTQYF.

The CDR3 sequence: CASSDSGGAPDTQYF. Written as DNA, the CDR3 is TGTGCCAGCAGTGATAGCGGGGGGGCCCCAGATACGCAGTATTTT. The V and J genes are TRBV6-1 and TRBJ2-3, with 11 bases identical to TRBD2. Germline V gene sequence: CDR1 MNHNS, CDR2 SASEGT. V was pared by 3 bases and J by 4 bases, with 3 bases of the junction left unmatched. CDR3 size: 15 residues.

The chain combines TRBV7-9 with TRBJ2-1; D unresolved. The CDR3 has 15 residues. The V end lost 1 base, the J end lost 5 bases, and 12 bases lay between the germline ends. Germline V lookup: CDR1 SEHNR, CDR2 FQNEAQ (reference sequence). Here the CDR3 DNA reads TGTGCCAGCAGCTTAGGTTTTGAGAACCACAATGAGCAGTTCTTC. Translated: CASSLGFENHNEQFF.

V is TRBV27 and J is TRBJ1-2, with TRBD1 matching over 7 bases. V shed 5 bases and J 4 bases; nucleotides not matched to a gene: 10. Germline CDR1 and CDR2: MNHEY and SMNVEV (reference sequence). This CDR3 has 15 residues. CDR3 nucleotides: TGTGCCAGCAGTAGACAGGGAGTCAACGGCTATGGCTACACCTTC. Translating gives CASSRQGVNGYGYTF.

This chain uses TRBV7-8 with TRBJ1-2; 7 positions agree with TRBD1. Germline assignment: CDR1 SGHVS and CDR2 FQNEAQ. The trim removed 2 bases at V and 1 base at J, leaving 1 base unmatched. This CDR3 is built from 14 residues. CDR3: CASSLRQGNYGYTF. CDR3 nucleotide sequence: TGTGCCAGCAGCTTACGACAGGGTAACTATGGCTACACCTTC.